The present T cell receptor (beta chain) was sequenced within a study of blood T cells in healthy people across ages. General study results and limits: Diversity estimates from one million T cells were considered underestimates.

Together with a sample-barcoded 5' primer, a J-beta primer mix was included in a second PCR lasting about 6 to 11 cycles. Via MiXCR, TCRdb re-called the 5' RACE reads, giving one row per CDR3 protein. This table holds roughly 2 million distinct CDR3 sequences, less than 50% found once. Germline lookup yields CDR1 DFQATT and CDR2 SNEGSKA (reference sequence). The CDR3 spans 13 residues. Trimming shortened V by 3 bases and J by 7 bases, and 12 bases separated the two germline ends. Comment on this clonotype: Its matching antigen is unknown.

The chain uses TRBV20-1 and TRBJ1-4; weak D call: TRBD1 (6 bases). The sequence was obtained from a woman aged 40 to 50 in good health. Source material: blood. This CDR3 reads CSARAGGSEKLFF. The CDR3 region has the DNA TGCAGTGCTAGGGCCGGGGGCAGTGAAAAACTGTTTTTT.